The clone carrying this T cell receptor beta chain turned up a few times. What it binds is unknown. Quantitative 5'-RACE with molecular barcodes produced the TCR beta libraries. TCRdb reanalysed the 5' RACE reads using MiXCR and keeps one entry per CDR3 protein. The data show a few hundred thousand distinct CDR3 sequences, 6.5% to 10% seen once. The germline CDR1 and CDR2 sequences are SGHKS and YYEKEE (reference sequence). The CDR3 contains 17 residues. With 0 bases clipped from V and 3 bases from J, the junction kept 9 bases outside the gene matches. The record originates from a study of CD8 T cells in ankylosing spondylitis. The study, taken as a whole, reports: Reportedly, disease-linked clones are significantly enriched in ankylosing spondylitis patients' matched synovial fluid. About 8 highly homologous variants made up a TCR beta motif that seemed to typify ankylosing spondylitis blood.

The receptor comes from a male donor with ankylosing spondylitis. J is TRBJ2-7 and V is TRBV5-5; 10 bases fit TRBD2. Input material: blood, either unsorted or a sorted T cell fraction (not recorded which). CDR3 bases: TGTGCCAGCAGCTTGGGTCCAACAACTAGCGGGAACTACGAGCAGTACTTC. Protein: CASSLGPTTSGNYEQYF.